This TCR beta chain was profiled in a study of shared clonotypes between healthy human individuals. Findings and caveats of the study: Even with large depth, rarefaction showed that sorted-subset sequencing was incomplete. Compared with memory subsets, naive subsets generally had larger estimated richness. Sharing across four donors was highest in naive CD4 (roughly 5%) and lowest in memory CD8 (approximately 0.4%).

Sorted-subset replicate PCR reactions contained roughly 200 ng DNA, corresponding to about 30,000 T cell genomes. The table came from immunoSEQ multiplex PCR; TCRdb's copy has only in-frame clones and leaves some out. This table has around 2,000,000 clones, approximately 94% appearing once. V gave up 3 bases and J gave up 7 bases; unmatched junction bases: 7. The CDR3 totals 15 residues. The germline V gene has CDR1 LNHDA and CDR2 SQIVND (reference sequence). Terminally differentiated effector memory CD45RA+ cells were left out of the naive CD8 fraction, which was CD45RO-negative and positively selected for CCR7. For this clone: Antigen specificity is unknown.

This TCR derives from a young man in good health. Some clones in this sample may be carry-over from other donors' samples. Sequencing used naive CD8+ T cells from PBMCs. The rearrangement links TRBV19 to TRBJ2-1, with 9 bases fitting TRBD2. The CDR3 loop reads CASSILAGSKNEQFF. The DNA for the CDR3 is TGTGCCAGTAGTATCCTAGCGGGAAGCAAGAATGAGCAGTTCTTC.